The 3 T cell receptor beta chains below were found in one sample sequenced in a study of graft-versus-host responses after intestinal transplantation (dated by TCRdb to the early 2020s). Library construction relied on the immunoSEQ multiplex PCR assay. TCRdb holds this immuneACCESS table with in-frame rearrangements only. Some clones are missing; in checked studies, unresolved V genes explain under half, and the rest has no known cause. The sample contains tens of thousands of clones, roughly 90% of them found a single time. 0.62% of the sample comes from the top ten. Their antigens are not known. The sample's time point label, decoded: cells obtained before transplantation from donor or recipient. The starting material was unstimulated CD4+ T cells sorted from spleen or lymph node cells, obtained before transplant. Source of these receptors: a human donor who was the organ donor for an intestinal transplant.

This chain joins TRBV29-1 and TRBJ2-1; 8 nucleotides match TRBD1. Trimming took 3 bases from V and 2 from J; bases not matched to a gene: 6. This CDR3 spans 15 amino acids. From germline, CDR1 is SQVTM and CDR2 ANQGSEA. In DNA, the CDR3 is TGCAGCGTTGATGGTTGGGACAGGACCTACAATGAGCAGTTCTTC. It codes for CSVDGWDRTYNEQFF.

This clone was picked up one time. The rearrangement links TRBV6-5 to TRBJ2-2, with 8 positions matching TRBD1. Germline CDR1 reads MNHEY; CDR2 reads SVGAGI. The CDR3 contains 15 residues. Trimming cost V 4 bases and J 6 bases; bases outside gene matches: 7. The CDR3 coding sequence is TGTGCCAGCAGTTCCTGGACAGGGAAGTCCGGGGAGCTGTTTTTT. Translating gives CASSSWTGKSGELFF.

This chain connects TRBV28 to TRBJ2-1; 8 bases match TRBD2. Looked up from germline, CDR1 is MDHEN and CDR2 is SYDVKM. With V trimmed by 6 bases and J by 8 bases, 12 bases remained unmatched. The length of the CDR3 is 15 residues. This CDR3 reads CASSLTRPGGDEQFF. In DNA form, the CDR3 reads TGTGCCAGCAGCCTGACTAGACCGGGGGGGGATGAGCAGTTCTTC.